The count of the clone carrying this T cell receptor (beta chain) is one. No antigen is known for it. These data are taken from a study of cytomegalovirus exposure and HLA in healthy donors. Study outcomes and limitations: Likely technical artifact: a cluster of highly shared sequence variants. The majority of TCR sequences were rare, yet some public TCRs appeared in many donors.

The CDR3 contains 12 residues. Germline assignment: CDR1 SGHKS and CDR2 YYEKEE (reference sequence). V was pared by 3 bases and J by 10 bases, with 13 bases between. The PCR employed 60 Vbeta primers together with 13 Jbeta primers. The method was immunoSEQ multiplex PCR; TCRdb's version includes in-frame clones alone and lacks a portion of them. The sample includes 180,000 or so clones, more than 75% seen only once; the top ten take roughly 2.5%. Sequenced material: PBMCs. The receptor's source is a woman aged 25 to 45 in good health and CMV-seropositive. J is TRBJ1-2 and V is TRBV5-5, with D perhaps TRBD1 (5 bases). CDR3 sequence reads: CASSWGGDVYTF. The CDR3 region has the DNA TGTGCCAGCAGCTGGGGGGGAGATGTCTACACCTTC. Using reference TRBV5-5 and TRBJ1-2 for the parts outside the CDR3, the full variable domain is DAGVTQSPTHLIKTRGQQVTLRCSPISGHKSVSWYQQVLGQGPQFIFQYYEKEERGRGNFPDRFSARQFPNYSSELNVNALLLGDSALYLCASSWGGDVYTFGSGTRLTVV.